Listed here are 4 T cell receptor beta chains from one sample, sequenced in a study of blood T cell repertoires in COVID-19. This table comes from immunoSEQ multiplex PCR, and its TCRdb copy is limited to in-frame clones, with some not included. The sample contains a few hundred thousand clones, 88% of which appear only once. The specimen was PBMCs or T cells enriched from blood (not recorded which). All receptors derive from a woman aged 55 to 70 in a cohort exposed to, infected with or recovered from COVID-19 (not recorded which).

The chain is built from TRBV5-7 and TRBJ1-1; unclear D gene. TRBV5-7 is assigned to the ORF class and has an uncertain function. Trimming removed 8 bases from V and 6 bases from J, with 20 bases in between. This CDR3 region has 14 residues. CDR3 loop: CASNRRSGRAEAFF. CDR3 nucleotides: TGTGCCAGTAATCGGCGGTCGGGGAGGGCTGAAGCTTTCTTT.

This clone has only one observation. The chain employs TRBV9 and TRBJ2-2; D ambiguous. V lost 7 bases to trimming and J lost 4 bases, with 11 bases between them. CDR1 and CDR2 (germline): SGDLS, YYNGEE. The CDR3 runs 13 residues. The CDR3 bases are TGTGCCAGCGGGCCCTTGAGCACCGGGGAGCTGTTTTTT. This encodes CASGPLSTGELFF.

The chain employs TRBV5-1 and TRBJ1-2; weak D call: TRBD1 (5 bases). The CDR3 is made up of 16 amino acids. Germline V gene data show CDR1 as SGHRS and CDR2 as YFSETQ. V was shortened by 0 bases and J by 5 bases, with 17 bases between the two germline ends. The CDR3 DNA sequence: TGCGCCAGCAGCTTGGTGTCTCAGGTTCAGGGTTATGGCTACACCTTC. Its translation is CASSLVSQVQGYGYTF. The complete variable domain, with remaining parts taken from reference TRBV5-1 and TRBJ1-2, reads KAGVTQTPRYLIKTRGQQVTLSCSPISGHRSVSWYQQTPGQGLQFLFEYFSETQRNKGNFPGRFSGRQFSNSRSEMNVSTLELGDSALYLCASSLVSQVQGYGYTFGSGTRLTVV.

The J gene is TRBJ2-7, the V gene TRBV30; 10 nucleotides line up with TRBD1. The V segment lost 5 bases and the J segment 4 bases; nucleotides outside the gene matches: 5. From germline, CDR1 is GTSNPN and CDR2 SVGIG (reference sequence). The CDR3 runs 13 residues. The CDR3 sequence is CAWDGQGGYEQYF. The CDR3 DNA reads TGTGCCTGGGACGGACAGGGGGGATACGAGCAGTACTTC.